This TCR beta chain was recovered during a study of cytomegalovirus exposure and HLA in healthy donors. As regards this clone: The junction departs from the called germline gene at one end, perhaps through a read error.

There are 13 residues in the CDR3. Vbeta (60) and Jbeta (13) primers were used in the PCR. Profiling relied on immunoSEQ multiplex PCR, and the TCRdb table lists in-frame clones only, not all of them. The sample has under 200,000 clones, 80% to 90% seen once. This sequence originates from a man aged 25 to 40 in good health and CMV-seropositive. Specimen: PBMCs. The chain carries TRBV23-1 and TRBJ1-1; D perhaps matches TRBD1 (6 bases). TRBV23-1 is flagged as an ORF with uncertain function. CDR3 region: CATSRPAGVEAFF. In DNA, the CDR3 is TGCGCCACCAGTCGGCCAGCAGGGGTTGAAGCTTTCTTT.